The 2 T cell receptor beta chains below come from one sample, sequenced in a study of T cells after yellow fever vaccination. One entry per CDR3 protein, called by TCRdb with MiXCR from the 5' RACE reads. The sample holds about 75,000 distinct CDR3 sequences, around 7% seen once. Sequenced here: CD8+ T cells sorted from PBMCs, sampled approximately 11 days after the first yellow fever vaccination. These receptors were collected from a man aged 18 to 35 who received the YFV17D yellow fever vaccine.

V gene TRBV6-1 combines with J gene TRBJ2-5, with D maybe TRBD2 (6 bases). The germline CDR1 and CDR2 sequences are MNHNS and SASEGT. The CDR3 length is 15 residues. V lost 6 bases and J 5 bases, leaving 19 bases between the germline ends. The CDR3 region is CASSGGLGGRETQYF. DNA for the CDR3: TGTGCCAGCAGCGGAGGGTTGGGGGGAAGGGAGACCCAGTACTTC.

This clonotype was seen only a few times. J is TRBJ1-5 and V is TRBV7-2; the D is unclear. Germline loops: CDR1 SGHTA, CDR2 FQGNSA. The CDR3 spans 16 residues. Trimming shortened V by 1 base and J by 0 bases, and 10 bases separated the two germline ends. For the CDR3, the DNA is TGTGCCAGCAGCTTAGGGCGGAAGAATAGCAATCAGCCCCAGCATTTT. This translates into CASSLGRKNSNQPQHF.